The 3 T cell receptor beta chains listed next were all sequenced from one sample in a study of blood T cell repertoires in COVID-19. Data came from immunoSEQ multiplex PCR; TCRdb stores just in-frame clones and leaves some out. The sample lists about 130,000 clones, 86% occurring once. Sequencing was performed on peripheral blood. These TCRs come from a woman aged 70-85 years with COVID-19, enrolled during active disease.

This chain joins TRBV3-1 (or the pseudogene TRBV3-2) and TRBJ2-7; tentatively, D is TRBD2 (6 bases). The germline V gene has CDR1 LGHDT and CDR2 YNNKEL (reference sequence). The V gene lost 3 bases and the J gene lost 6 bases, with 15 bases spanning the gap. The CDR3 loop spans 14 amino acids. The CDR3 region is CASSQRAGGGEQYF. DNA of the CDR3: TGTGCCAGCAGCCAGAGGGCCGGGGGTGGCGAGCAGTACTTC.

The V and J genes are TRBV2 and TRBJ2-1, with 12 bases lining up with TRBD2. Germline CDR1 SNHLY, CDR2 FYNNEI. The CDR3 covers 15 residues. Unmatched junction bases numbered 8, after V lost 8 bases and J lost 6 bases. CDR3 amino acids: CASGLAGGPSNEQFF. The DNA for the CDR3 is TGTGCCAGCGGGCTAGCGGGGGGGCCTTCCAATGAGCAGTTCTTC. Combining the CDR3 with reference TRBV2 and TRBJ2-1 gives the whole variable domain EPEVTQTPSHQVTQMGQEVILRCVPISNHLYFYWYRQILGQKVEFLVSFYNNEISEKSEIFDDQFSVERPDGSNFTLKIRSTKLEDSAMYFCASGLAGGPSNEQFFGPGTRLTVL.

V usage is TRBV2 and J usage is TRBJ2-5; TRBD1 aligns across 12 bases. J was trimmed by 10 bases and V by 0 bases; bases with no gene match: 9. This CDR3 comprises 16 residues. CDR1 and CDR2 from the germline V gene are SNHLY and FYNNEI. CDR3 nucleotide sequence: TGTGCCAGCAGTGAAGCGGGACAGGGACAGGGGGCTATCCAGTACTTC. Amino acids: CASSEAGQGQGAIQYF.